This passage covers 2 T cell receptor beta chains from one sample sequenced in a study of CD8+ T cells in alopecia areata. On the basis of CD4, CD8alpha, NKG2D, NKG2ACE and other markers, pooled cutaneous lymph node cells were sorted. RNA extraction and reverse transcription yielded cDNA as sequencing template. Here immunoSEQ multiplex PCR was the method, and the copy in TCRdb shows in-frame clones only, minus some. This sample comprises roughly 260,000 clones, none seen once only. The sequenced sample was CD4+ T cells sorted from a lymph node. These receptors came from a C3H/HeJ mouse with alopecia areata. The mice in this strain carry MHC haplotype H2-k.

Remarks on this clone: Genes and germline come from the mouse. The CDR3 is cut off 4 residues early in the read; its end comes from the germline J gene. At the DNA level, this CDR3 is encoded by other sequences in the same sample as well. The chain employs TRBV31 and TRBJ2-5; 7 positions match TRBD1. The CDR3 totals 13 residues. Germline V gene sequence: CDR1 GKSSPN, CDR2 SITVG. The J segment lost 2 bases and the V segment lost 1 base, leaving 0 bases of the junction unmatched. CDR3 residues: CAWSRDSQDTQYF. The CDR3 bases that were read are TGTGCCTGGAGTCGGGACAGCCAAGAC.

In the case of this clone: Germline and genes: mouse. The read comes to an end 4 residues before the CDR3 does, leaving the germline J gene to fill in the end. This chain joins TRBV19 and TRBJ1-1; 10 bases align to TRBD1. This CDR3 spans 13 amino acids. Germline CDR1 FNHDT, CDR2 SITEND (reference sequence). CDR3 sequence: CASSQGQGTEVFF. The CDR3 DNA, read in part, is TGTGCCAGCAGTCAGGGACAGGGGACA.